The 19 T cell receptor beta chains reported below all come from one sample, sequenced in a study of beta chain features in type 1 diabetes. Every bit of the isolated RNA underwent reverse transcription, so sequencing read expressed TCRB transcripts. The method was immunoSEQ multiplex PCR; TCRdb's version includes in-frame clones alone and lacks a portion of them. The sample includes 100,000 to 150,000 clones, approximately 10% of them seen just once. Antigen specificity for these receptors is unknown. Study-wide findings and caveats: Moderate but significant shortening of TCRB CDR3s was recorded in all four CD4+ subsets from Type 1 diabetes patients.

Sequenced material: central memory CD4+ T cells from blood. Every receptor here comes from a man between 25 and 39 years old with type 1 diabetes.

This clone has more than one count but fewer than ten. The V call is TRBV10-2, the J call TRBJ1-2; maybe TRBD1 (5 bases). Germline-derived CDR1 and CDR2 are WSHSY and SAAADI. CDR3 length: 16 amino acids. V was pared by 3 bases and J by 3 bases, with 17 bases between. In nucleotides, the CDR3 is TGCGCCAGCAGTGACCCGGATAGACAGTGGGACTATGGCTACACCTTC. Its translation is CASSDPDRQWDYGYTF.

This clone was counted at least ten times. The chain carries TRBV2 and TRBJ1-5; TRBD1 agrees at 7 bases. This CDR3 has 12 amino acids. Unmatched junction bases numbered 2, after V lost 6 bases and J lost 6 bases. Germline CDR1 is SNHLY and CDR2 is FYNNEI. CDR3 nucleotide sequence: TGTGCCAGCAGCGGGACAGCTCAGCCCCAGCATTTT. Translated, it gives CASSGTAQPQHF.

This clone was seen a handful of times. The chain has TRBV29-1 and TRBJ2-3; D is possibly TRBD1 (5 bases). Per the germline V gene, CDR1 is SQVTM and CDR2 is ANQGSEA. The V end was cut by 8 bases, the J end by 4 bases, with 13 bases between. This CDR3 is 12 amino acids long. CDR3 sequence: CSPLGPADTQYF. The CDR3 DNA is TGCAGCCCTTTGGGGCCGGCAGATACGCAGTATTTT.

The chain employs TRBV29-1 and TRBJ1-1; a possible D gene is TRBD1 (5 bases). This CDR3 is 14 amino acids long. V shed 0 bases and J shed 4 bases, with 12 bases lying between them. CDR1 is SQVTM and CDR2 is ANQGSEA in the germline V gene. The CDR3 DNA reads TGCAGCGTTGAAGAAAGGGAAAGGGGCACTGAAGCTTTCTTT. This codes for CSVEERERGTEAFF.

This clone has just a few counts. The chain links TRBV5-1 to TRBJ2-5, with TRBD2 matching over 10 bases. The CDR3 covers 15 residues. The V gene end was trimmed by 2 bases and the J gene end by 5 bases; junction bases not matched to a gene: 6. The germline V gene has CDR1 SGHRS and CDR2 YFSETQ. This CDR3 reads CASSLGGLASETQYF. Written as DNA, the CDR3 is TGCGCCAGCAGCTTAGGGGGACTAGCGAGTGAGACCCAGTACTTC.

The chain joins TRBV9 to TRBJ1-2; 8 nucleotides agree with TRBD1. This CDR3 has 14 residues. Germline V gene data show CDR1 as SGDLS and CDR2 as YYNGEE. The J segment lost 4 bases and the V segment lost 4 bases, leaving 6 bases of the junction unmatched. CDR3 coding DNA: TGTGCCAGCAGCCCCGACAGGGGAGTCTATGGCTACACCTTC. This encodes CASSPDRGVYGYTF.

This clone turned up a few times. The genes are TRBV29-1 and TRBJ1-3; D gene unclear. Germline V gene sequence: CDR1 SQVTM, CDR2 ANQGSEA. V was trimmed by 7 bases and J by 3 bases, leaving 7 bases between them. The CDR3 length is 11 residues. The CDR3 region is CSAEDGNTIYF. The CDR3 nucleotides read TGCAGCGCAGAGGATGGAAACACCATATATTTT.

This clone has only a few counts. The chain recombines TRBV4-2 with TRBJ2-5, with a weak D call TRBD2 (5 bases). Germline CDR1 reads LGHNA; CDR2 reads YNFKEQ. The CDR3 consists of 15 residues. V was clipped by 0 bases and J by 7 bases, with 15 bases between them. The DNA of the CDR3 is TGTGCCAGCAGCCAAGATCTAGGACTCCCCAGGACCCAGTACTTC. Its protein product is CASSQDLGLPRTQYF.

The chain uses TRBV7-2 and TRBJ1-2, with 7 positions matching TRBD1. The CDR3 covers 16 residues. V was clipped by 4 bases and J by 8 bases; unmatched bases: 16. Germline V gene data show CDR1 as SGHTA and CDR2 as FQGNSA. The CDR3 reads CASSSPYGTVTAGYTF. CDR3 DNA sequence: TGTGCCAGCAGCTCCCCATACGGGACAGTTACTGCCGGCTACACCTTC.

V and J are TRBV7-2 and TRBJ1-2, with no clear D. The CDR3 runs to 14 residues. Germline lookup yields CDR1 SGHTA and CDR2 FQGNSA. V was clipped by 1 base and J by 4 bases, with 10 bases between them. DNA for the CDR3: TGTGCCAGCAGCTTAGTATTCGAGGGCTATGGCTACACCTTC. Translating it yields CASSLVFEGYGYTF.

This clone came up a few times. V gene TRBV9 combines with J gene TRBJ2-3; 9 bases are shared with TRBD2. The CDR3 has 15 amino acids. Germline-derived CDR1 and CDR2 are SGDLS and YYNGEE. The V gene end was trimmed by 1 base and the J gene end by 1 base; junction bases not matched to a gene: 1. CDR3 nucleotide sequence: TGTGCCAGCAGCGTAATAGCGGGGGGCACAGATACGCAGTATTTT. It yields the protein CASSVIAGGTDTQYF. The variable domain in full, with the rest retrieved from reference TRBV9 and TRBJ2-3, is DSGVTQTPKHLITATGQRVTLRCSPRSGDLSVYWYQQSLDQGLQFLIQYYNGEERAKGNILERFSAQQFPDLHSELNLSSLELGDSALYFCASSVIAGGTDTQYFGPGTRLTVL.

This rearrangement joins TRBV7-9 to TRBJ2-5, with TRBD2 matching over 7 bases. The CDR3 extends over 14 amino acids. J was trimmed by 5 bases and V by 5 bases; bases with no gene match: 8. Germline CDR1 SEHNR, CDR2 FQNEAQ (reference sequence). DNA of the CDR3: TGTGCCAGCAGCGCCGGACTAGGTCCCGAGACCCAGTACTTC. Translation gives CASSAGLGPETQYF.

The chain recombines TRBV18 with TRBJ1-1; no clear D. The ends were cut back, 5 bases at V and 4 bases at J, with 11 bases in the middle. Germline assignment: CDR1 KGHSH and CDR2 LQKENI. This CDR3 spans 13 amino acids. The chain's CDR3 is CASSKSHGTEAFF. CDR3 coding DNA: TGTGCCAGCTCAAAATCTCACGGCACTGAAGCTTTCTTT.

V usage is TRBV18 and J usage is TRBJ2-7; weak D call: TRBD2 (6 bases). This CDR3 has 12 amino acids. Germline lookup yields CDR1 KGHSH and CDR2 LQKENI. V was cut by 4 bases and J by 4 bases, with 8 bases left in between. DNA for the CDR3: TGTGCCAGCTCACGAGGGAGGTACGAGCAGTACTTC. This translates into CASSRGRYEQYF.

In this sample, this clone turned up many times. Additional DNA sequences in this sample encode the identical CDR3. This rearrangement joins TRBV7-9 to TRBJ1-1; 8 bases are shared with TRBD1. The junction had 5 bases not matched to a gene; V was cut back by 4 bases and J by 4 bases. CDR1 SEHNR and CDR2 FQNEAQ come from the germline V gene (reference sequence). The CDR3 is 14 residues long. The CDR3 here is CASSSQGGGTEAFF. In DNA form, the CDR3 reads TGTGCCAGCAGCTCACAGGGGGGCGGCACTGAAGCTTTCTTT.

The chain is built from TRBV4-3 and TRBJ1-5; no clear D gene. V was clipped by 0 bases and J by 2 bases, with 11 bases between them. The germline gives CDR1 LGHNA, CDR2 YSLEER. CDR3 length: 16 amino acids. For the CDR3, the DNA is TGCGCCAGCAGCCAAGATCTAACCGCTGGCAATCAGCCCCAGCATTTT. Translated: CASSQDLTAGNQPQHF.

This chain uses TRBV5-1 with TRBJ1-5; TRBD1 is a possible D gene (5 bases). The CDR3 totals 14 residues. Germline values: CDR1 SGHRS, CDR2 YFSETQ. V was shortened by 0 bases and J by 5 bases, with 9 bases between the two germline ends. In nucleotides, the CDR3 is TGCGCCAGCAGCTTGGGACAGAGCGATCAGCCCCAGCATTTT. This codes for CASSLGQSDQPQHF. The variable domain in full, with the rest retrieved from reference TRBV5-1 and TRBJ1-5, is KAGVTQTPRYLIKTRGQQVTLSCSPISGHRSVSWYQQTPGQGLQFLFEYFSETQRNKGNFPGRFSGRQFSNSRSEMNVSTLELGDSALYLCASSLGQSDQPQHFGDGTRLSIL.

The table lists this clone with a few counts. This chain links TRBV2 with TRBJ1-5; 8 bases map to TRBD1. V gave up 3 bases and J gave up 5 bases; unmatched junction bases: 3. CDR3 length: 14 residues. Germline CDR1 reads SNHLY; CDR2 reads FYNNEI. In DNA, the CDR3 is TGTGCCAGCAGTGACAGGACAGGGTATCAGCCCCAGCATTTT. Translating gives CASSDRTGYQPQHF. The full variable domain, with the rest looked up from reference TRBV2 and TRBJ1-5, is EPEVTQTPSHQVTQMGQEVILRCVPISNHLYFYWYRQILGQKVEFLVSFYNNEISEKSEIFDDQFSVERPDGSNFTLKIRSTKLEDSAMYFCASSDRTGYQPQHFGDGTRLSIL.

This clone showed up just a few times. The chain combines TRBV11-2 with TRBJ1-1, with 9 bases lining up with TRBD1. Germline V gives CDR1 SGHAT, CDR2 FQNNGV. V dropped 3 bases and J dropped 6; count of bases not matched to a gene: 8. The CDR3 is 15 residues long. As DNA, the CDR3 is TGTGCCAGCAGCTTCTCCCGGGACAGGGACCCTGAAGCTTTCTTT. Protein sequence: CASSFSRDRDPEAFF.